This T cell receptor beta chain was recorded in a study of CD8 T cells in Susac syndrome. It was with random hexamers that about 0.45 to 1 ug RNA was reverse transcribed. Amplification of the TCR beta CDR3 was carried out by immunoSEQ multiplex PCR, which spanned a total of 54 Vbeta and 13 Jbeta segments. TCRdb ran MiXCR on the immunoSEQ multiplex PCR reads and lists one entry per CDR3 protein. Among roughly 150,000 distinct CDR3 sequences listed, about 95% were seen once. A remark on this clonotype: Its matching antigen is unknown.

Germline-derived CDR1 and CDR2 are SGHRS and YFSETQ. This CDR3 has 16 residues. V lost 4 bases and J lost 5, with 21 bases in between. Study-level results: Clonal expansion of Susac CD8+ cells peaked in TEMRA cells, and it also peaked in active patients.

Sequenced: CD8+ T cells from PBMCs. The sequence derives from a human donor with Susac syndrome. This chain links TRBV5-1 with TRBJ1-1; tentatively, D is TRBD1 (5 bases). CDR3 amino acids: CASSRGDGEVRTEAFF. DNA of the CDR3: TGCGCCAGCAGCCGGGGGGACGGCGAGGTGAGAACTGAAGCTTTCTTT. Supplemented by reference TRBV5-1 and TRBJ1-1, the full variable domain reads KAGVTQTPRYLIKTRGQQVTLSCSPISGHRSVSWYQQTPGQGLQFLFEYFSETQRNKGNFPGRFSGRQFSNSRSEMNVSTLELGDSALYLCASSRGDGEVRTEAFFGQGTRLTVV.